This T cell receptor (beta chain) originates from a study of blood T cells in healthy people across ages. Study results and caveats: Higher diversity, along with more naive CD4+ cells, distinguished long-lived donors from aged donors.

Comment on this clonotype: What it binds is unknown.

A second 7 to 11 cycle PCR used barcoded and J-beta primers. MiXCR was run by TCRdb on the 5' RACE reads, yielding one entry per CDR3 protein. The sample carries roughly 800,000 distinct CDR3 sequences, roughly 64% recorded once. This CDR3 has 15 residues. After removal of 8 bases from V and 9 bases from J, the junction contained 16 bases not matched to a gene. This clonotype was obtained from a young man in good health. Sequencing was done on a sample of blood. The chain links TRBV12-3 or TRBV12-4 to TRBJ1-5, with 7 bases aligning to TRBD1. This CDR3 is CASSQGDSFYRPQHF. DNA of the CDR3: TGTGCCAGCTCCCAGGGGGACAGTTTTTATCGGCCCCAGCATTTT.